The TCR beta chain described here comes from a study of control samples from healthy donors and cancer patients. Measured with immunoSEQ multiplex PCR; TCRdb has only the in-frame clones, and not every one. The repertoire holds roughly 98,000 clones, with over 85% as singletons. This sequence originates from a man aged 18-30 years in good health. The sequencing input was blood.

This CDR3 is CASSELPGTGRGYTF. In nucleotides, the CDR3 is TGTGCCAGCAGTGAGTTACCCGGGACAGGGAGAGGCTACACCTTC. J is TRBJ1-2 and V is TRBV2, with 9 bases fitting TRBD1. Losses at the gene ends were 3 bases for V and 8 bases for J; bases not matched to a gene: 10. The length of the CDR3 is 15 residues. The germline V gene encodes CDR1 SNHLY and CDR2 FYNNEI.